This TCR beta chain is drawn from a study of cytotoxic CD8 clonotypes in ibrutinib-treated CLL. Sequenced by immunoSEQ multiplex PCR; TCRdb stores in-frame clones only, minus some. The sample records around 140,000 clones, 75% to 85% being singletons. Study-level results: Higher clonality was seen at ibrutinib response and a return toward baseline at progression.

As regards this clone: What it recognizes is unknown.

With 5 bases clipped from V and 4 bases from J, the junction kept 4 bases outside the gene matches. In germline, CDR1 is SGHTA, CDR2 FQGNSA. There are 15 residues in the CDR3. This sequence joins TRBV7-2 and TRBJ2-1, with 11 bases matching TRBD2. The TCR sequence derives from a human donor with chronic lymphocytic leukemia. The sequencing used PBMCs, collected after 36 months of ibrutinib treatment. This CDR3 reads CASSQTSGGYNEQFF. In nucleotides, the CDR3 is TGTGCCAGCAGCCAAACTAGCGGGGGTTACAATGAGCAGTTCTTC.